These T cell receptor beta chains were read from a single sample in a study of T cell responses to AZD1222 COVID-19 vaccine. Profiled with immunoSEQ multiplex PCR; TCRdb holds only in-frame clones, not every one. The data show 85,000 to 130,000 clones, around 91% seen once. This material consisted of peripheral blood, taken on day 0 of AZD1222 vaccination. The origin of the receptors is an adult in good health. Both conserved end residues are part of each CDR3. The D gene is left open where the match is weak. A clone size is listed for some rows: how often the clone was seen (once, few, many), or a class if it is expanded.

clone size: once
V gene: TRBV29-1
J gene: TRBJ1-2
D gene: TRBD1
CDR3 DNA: TGCAGCGTGACAGGGGTGGGTGGCTACACCTTC
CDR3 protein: CSVTGVGGYTF

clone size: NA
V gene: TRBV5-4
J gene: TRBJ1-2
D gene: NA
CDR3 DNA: TGTGCCAGCAGCTTGGCTCGGACGGGGAACTATGGCTACACCTTC
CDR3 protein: CASSLARTGNYGYTF

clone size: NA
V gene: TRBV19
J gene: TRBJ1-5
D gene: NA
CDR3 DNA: TGTGCCAGTAGTGAGGGACTGCTCAATCAGCCCCAGCATTTT
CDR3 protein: CASSEGLLNQPQHF

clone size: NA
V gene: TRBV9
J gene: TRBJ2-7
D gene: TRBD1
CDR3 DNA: TGTGCCAGCAGCGAATCCGGGACAGGCCTCTACGAGCAGTACTTC
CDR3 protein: CASSESGTGLYEQYF

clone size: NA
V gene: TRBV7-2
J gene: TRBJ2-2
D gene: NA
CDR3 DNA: TGTGCCAGCAGCTTAAACCAGGGATCCGGGGAGCTGTTTTTT
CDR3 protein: CASSLNQGSGELFF

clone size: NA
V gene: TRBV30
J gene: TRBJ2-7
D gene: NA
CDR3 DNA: TGTGCCTGGAATTGGGTTTTCGAGGGCGAGCAGTACTTC
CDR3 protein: CAWNWVFEGEQYF

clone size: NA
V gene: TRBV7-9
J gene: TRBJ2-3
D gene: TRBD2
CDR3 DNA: TGTGCCAGCAGCCCGCCTCTAGCGGGGAGCACAGATACGCAGTATTTT
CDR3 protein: CASSPPLAGSTDTQYF

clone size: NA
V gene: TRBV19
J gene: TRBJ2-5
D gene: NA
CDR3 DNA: TGTGCCAGTACGGGGGAAAGGGAGACCCAGTACTTC
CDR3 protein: CASTGERETQYF

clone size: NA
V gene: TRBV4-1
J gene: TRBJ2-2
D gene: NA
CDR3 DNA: TGCGCCAGCAGCCAAAGGGTGGGGGCCACCGGGGAGCTGTTTTTT
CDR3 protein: CASSQRVGATGELFF

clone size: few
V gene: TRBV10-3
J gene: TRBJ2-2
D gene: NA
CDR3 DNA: TGTGCCATCAGTGGCAGGATAAACACCGGGGAGCTGTTTTTT
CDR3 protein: CAISGRINTGELFF

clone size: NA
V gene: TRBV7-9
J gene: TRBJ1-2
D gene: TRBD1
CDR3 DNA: TGTGCCAGCAGCCTAATCCGGGACAGGGCTAACTATGGCTACACCTTC
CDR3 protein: CASSLIRDRANYGYTF

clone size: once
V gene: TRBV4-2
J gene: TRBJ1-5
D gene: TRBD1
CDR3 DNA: TGTGCCAGCAGCCAAGCGGACAGGGGCAATCAGCCCCAGCATTTT
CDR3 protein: CASSQADRGNQPQHF

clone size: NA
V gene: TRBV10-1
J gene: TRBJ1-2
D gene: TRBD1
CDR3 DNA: TGCGCCAGCAGTGACTTAGGGACAGGGTTAAACTATGGCTACACCTTC
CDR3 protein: CASSDLGTGLNYGYTF

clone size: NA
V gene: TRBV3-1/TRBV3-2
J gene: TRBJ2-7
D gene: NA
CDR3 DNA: TGTGCCAGCAGCCAAGGTGGCTCCAGGTACGAGCAGTACTTC
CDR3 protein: CASSQGGSRYEQYF

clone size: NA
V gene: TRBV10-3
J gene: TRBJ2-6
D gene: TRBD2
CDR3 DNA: TGTGCCATCAGTGCCCGACTAGCGGGGGGGTCTGGGGCCAACGTCCTGACTTTC
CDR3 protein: CAISARLAGGSGANVLTF

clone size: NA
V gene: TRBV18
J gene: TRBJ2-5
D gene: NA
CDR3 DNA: TGTGCCAGCTCACCTCCTTCTCCCAAAGAGACCCAGTACTTC
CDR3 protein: CASSPPSPKETQYF

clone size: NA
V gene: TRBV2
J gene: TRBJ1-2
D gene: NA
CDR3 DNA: TGTGCCAGCGTTAGTCCAGATAGAAACTATGGCTACACCTTC
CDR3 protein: CASVSPDRNYGYTF

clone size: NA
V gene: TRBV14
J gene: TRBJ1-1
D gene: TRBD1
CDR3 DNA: TGTGCCAGCAGCCAAGTTCGACAGGGGAACACTGAAGCTTTCTTT
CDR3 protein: CASSQVRQGNTEAFF

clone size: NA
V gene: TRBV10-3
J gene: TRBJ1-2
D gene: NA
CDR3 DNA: TGTGCCATCAGTGAGTCCCCTGAATGGAACTATGGCTACACCTTC
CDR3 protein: CAISESPEWNYGYTF

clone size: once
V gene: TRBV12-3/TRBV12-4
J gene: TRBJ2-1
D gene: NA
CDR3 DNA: TGTGCCAGCAGTGGACAGTTTGATGAGCAGTTCTTC
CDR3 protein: CASSGQFDEQFF

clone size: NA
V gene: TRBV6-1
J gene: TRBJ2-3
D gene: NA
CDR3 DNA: TGTGCCAGCAGTGAGGGTACAGATACGCAGTATTTT
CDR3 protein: CASSEGTDTQYF

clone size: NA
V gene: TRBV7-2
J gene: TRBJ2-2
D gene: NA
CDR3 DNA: TGTGCCAGCAGCTTACTGTGGGGGTCTAGCGGGGAGCTGTTTTTT
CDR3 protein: CASSLLWGSSGELFF